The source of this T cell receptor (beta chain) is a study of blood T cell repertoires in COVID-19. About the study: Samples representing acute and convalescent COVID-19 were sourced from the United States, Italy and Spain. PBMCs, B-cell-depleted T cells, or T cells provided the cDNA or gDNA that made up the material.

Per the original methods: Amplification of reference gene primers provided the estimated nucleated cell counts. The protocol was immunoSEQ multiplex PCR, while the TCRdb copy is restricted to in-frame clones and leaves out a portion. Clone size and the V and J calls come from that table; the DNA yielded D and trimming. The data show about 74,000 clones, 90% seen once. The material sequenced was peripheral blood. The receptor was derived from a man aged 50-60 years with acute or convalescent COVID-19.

The CDR3 DNA reads as TGTGCCAGCAGCCAAGGACTAGCCATCTCCTACGAGCAGTACTTC. Residues: CASSQGLAISYEQYF. The chain uses TRBV3-1 (or the pseudogene TRBV3-2) and TRBJ2-7, with 7 bases identical to TRBD2. CDR3 length: 15 residues. J gave up 0 bases and V 1 base, and 3 bases lay outside the gene matches. Germline lookup yields CDR1 LGHDT and CDR2 YNNKEL (reference sequence).